The clone carrying this TCR beta chain was counted ten times or more. Its antigen is not identified. The CDR3 runs to 13 residues. V lost 6 bases to trimming and J lost 2 bases, with 11 bases between them. Inclusion characteristics of ophthalmopathy patients comprised a Clinical Activity Score of at least 3, a NOSPECS grade of at least 4, and duration under 3 months. The PBMCs were taken from approximately 9.7 ml of fresh peripheral blood. These data come from a study of T cells in Graves' hyperthyroidism and ophthalmopathy. The CDR3 regions of TCR beta were amplified from RNA transcripts. When the TCR CDR3 underwent first-round RT-PCR, the HTBI primer set was used. In TCRdb, the multiplex PCR reads were re-called with MiXCR into one record per CDR3 protein. The sample shows hundreds of thousands of distinct CDR3 sequences, about 24% of them seen only once. Study-wide points: Most clonotypes that expanded in the thyroid above 0.001 also showed up in blood. Ophthalmopathy stood apart from stable hyperthyroidism in a 13 V-J model.

The sequencing sample was made of blood. The sequence derives from a woman between 40 and 50 years old with Graves' ophthalmopathy. The V and J genes are TRBV12-3 or TRBV12-4 and TRBJ2-7; the D is unclear. The DNA of the CDR3 is TGTGCCAGCAGACCTCCTGGGGCCTACGAGCAGTACTTC. Amino acids: CASRPPGAYEQYF.